This TCR beta chain derives from a study of T cell responses to AZD1222 COVID-19 vaccine. This clone appeared once. Profiled with immunoSEQ multiplex PCR; TCRdb holds only in-frame clones, not every one. The profile shows about 110,000 clones, more than 75% of them singletons. Germline values: CDR1 LGHNA, CDR2 YSLEER. The CDR3 has 14 amino acids. V lost 0 bases, J lost 4 bases, and 8 bases lay in between. Sequenced material: peripheral blood, taken 28 days after the second AZD1222 dose. This receptor was obtained from an adult who received the AZD1222 COVID-19 vaccine. The genes are TRBV4-3 and TRBJ2-3; D gene unclear. The CDR3 DNA reads as TGCGCCAGCAGCCAAGACGGTCGGGCAGATACGCAGTATTTT. Translation: CASSQDGRADTQYF.